This paragraph covers one T cell receptor (beta chain) sequence. Its antigen is unknown. The data were obtained in a study of persistence of HIV-infected CD4 T cells. Study background: Suppressive ART had lasted a median of approximately 8 years. Study-wide results and limits: Antigen-responding cells were enriched for degenerate expanded CDR3beta sequences.

Nonspecific anti-CD3/anti-CD28 bead stimulation represents the broad CD4+ T cell repertoire. Sorting of responding CD4+ T cells relied on upregulated CD40 ligand together with CD69. The CDR3 covers 11 residues. From germline, CDR1 is KGHDR and CDR2 SFDVKD. Trimming cost V 10 bases and J 5 bases; bases outside gene matches: 1. Sequencing used immunoSEQ version 4 in survey mode. Each sample used up to 1 ug genomic DNA diluted to about 10 ng/uL. Libraries were prepared by immunoSEQ multiplex PCR; TCRdb keeps only in-frame clonotypes and omits some of them. This sample has approximately 45,000 clones, with around 89% found just once.

V is TRBV24-1 and J is TRBJ2-3, with 8 bases aligning to TRBD1. The sequence was obtained from an adult woman with HIV who was CMV-seropositive. The sample here was CD4+ T cells sorted from PBMCs after approximately 19-hour stimulation, taken from a patient who received antiretroviral therapy. CDR3 protein: CATQGGDTQYF. For the CDR3, the DNA is TGTGCCACACAGGGGGGAGATACGCAGTATTTT.